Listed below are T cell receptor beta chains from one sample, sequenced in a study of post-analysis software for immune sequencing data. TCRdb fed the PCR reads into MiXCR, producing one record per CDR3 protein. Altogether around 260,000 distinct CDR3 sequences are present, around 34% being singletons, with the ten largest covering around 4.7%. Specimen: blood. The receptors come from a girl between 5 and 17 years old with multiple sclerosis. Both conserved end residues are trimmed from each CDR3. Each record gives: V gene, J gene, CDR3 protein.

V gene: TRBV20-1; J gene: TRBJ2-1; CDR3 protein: SGRGDNEQF
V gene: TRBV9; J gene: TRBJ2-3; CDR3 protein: ASSVSGRAGDTQY
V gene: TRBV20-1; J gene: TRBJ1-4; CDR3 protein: SAPATNEKLF
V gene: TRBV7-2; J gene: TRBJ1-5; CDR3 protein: ASSLVGQGPNQPQH
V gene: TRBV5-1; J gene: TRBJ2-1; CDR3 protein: ASSPSQGRRGNEQF
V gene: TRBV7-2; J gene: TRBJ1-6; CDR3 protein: ASSPGTGVSPLH
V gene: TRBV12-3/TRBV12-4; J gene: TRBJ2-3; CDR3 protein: ASSEAFGTQY
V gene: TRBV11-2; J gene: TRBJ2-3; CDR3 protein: ASSPGSSTDTQY
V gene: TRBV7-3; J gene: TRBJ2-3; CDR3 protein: ASSFLRSTDTQY
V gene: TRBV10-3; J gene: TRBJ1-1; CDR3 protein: AISEFGTEAF
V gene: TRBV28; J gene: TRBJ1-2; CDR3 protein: ASSSSGKDT
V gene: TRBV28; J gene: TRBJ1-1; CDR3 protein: ASSFGYRAPEAF
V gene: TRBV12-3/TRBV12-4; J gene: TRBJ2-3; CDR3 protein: ASSTGSRITDTQY
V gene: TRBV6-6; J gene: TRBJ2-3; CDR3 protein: ASSPYRQGIGDTQY
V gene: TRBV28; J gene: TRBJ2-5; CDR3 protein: ASSKLNFWIGVASNQETQY
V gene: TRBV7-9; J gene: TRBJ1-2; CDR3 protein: ASSLRGPGYT
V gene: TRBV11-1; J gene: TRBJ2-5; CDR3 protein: ASSDHLAGVRETQY
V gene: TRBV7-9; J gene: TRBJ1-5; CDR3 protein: ASSSGQPNQPQH
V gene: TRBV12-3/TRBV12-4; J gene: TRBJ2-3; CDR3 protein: ASSRPATGIPDTQY
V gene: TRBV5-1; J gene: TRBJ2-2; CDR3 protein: ASSGTRGWAGELF
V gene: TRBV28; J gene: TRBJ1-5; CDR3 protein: ATMTGTPQPQH
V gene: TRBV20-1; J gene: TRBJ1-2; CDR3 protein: SARVPDRGYGYT
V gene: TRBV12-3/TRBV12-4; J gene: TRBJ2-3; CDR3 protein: ASRSGTDTEY
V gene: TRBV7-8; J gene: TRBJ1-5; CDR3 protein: ASSLAPARLPTRYSNQPQH
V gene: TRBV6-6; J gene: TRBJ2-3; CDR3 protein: ASSYSLGSSDTQY
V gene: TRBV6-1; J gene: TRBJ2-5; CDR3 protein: ASSRRTSGRVETQY
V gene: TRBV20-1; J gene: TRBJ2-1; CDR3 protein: SATPFPPSRENNEQF
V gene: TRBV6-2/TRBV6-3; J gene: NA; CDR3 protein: ASSYAGGPKNIQY
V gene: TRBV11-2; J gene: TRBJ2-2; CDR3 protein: ASSHNTGERF
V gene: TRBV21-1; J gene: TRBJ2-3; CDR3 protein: ASSTKGNFTDTQY
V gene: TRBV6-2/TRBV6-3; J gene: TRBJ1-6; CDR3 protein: ASSPPSWDRGSFLISPLH
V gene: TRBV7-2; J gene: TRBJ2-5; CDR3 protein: ASSTMTVETQY
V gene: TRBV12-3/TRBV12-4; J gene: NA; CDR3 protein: ASSLGEQGGSYEQY
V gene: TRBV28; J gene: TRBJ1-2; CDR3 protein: ASSSGTGLNYGYT
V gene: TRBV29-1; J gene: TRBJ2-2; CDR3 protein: SVDLRGVSGELF
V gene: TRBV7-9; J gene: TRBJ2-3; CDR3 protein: ASTQQLAQY
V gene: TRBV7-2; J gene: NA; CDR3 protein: ASTLRPVGRPTYEQY
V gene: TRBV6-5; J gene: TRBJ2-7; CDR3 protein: ASSRGVDATYEQY
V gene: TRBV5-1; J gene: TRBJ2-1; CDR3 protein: ASSGERAPDNEQF
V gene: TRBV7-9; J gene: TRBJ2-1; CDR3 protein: ASSPPTSGRGNEQF
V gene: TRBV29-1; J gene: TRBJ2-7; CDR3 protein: SVLYEQY
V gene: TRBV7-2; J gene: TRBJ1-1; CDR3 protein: ASSLVSGVIGNTEAF
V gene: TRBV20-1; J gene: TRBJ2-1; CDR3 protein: SARPATSGGADEQF